This passage covers 10 T cell receptor beta chains from one sample sequenced in a study of blood T cell repertoires in COVID-19 (dated by TCRdb to between 2020 and 2021). Library construction relied on the immunoSEQ multiplex PCR assay. TCRdb mirrors the immuneACCESS table, restricted to in-frame sequences. Some clones are absent from its copies; in checked studies, under half trace to an unresolved V gene, and the reason for the others is unknown. The sample records a few hundred thousand clones, about nine tenths of which are singletons. The ten largest clonotypes hold 3.5% to 4.5% of the sample. Sequencing was performed on peripheral blood. The receptors stem from a man aged 60-69 years who had recovered from COVID-19.

CDR3 in DNA: TGTGCCAGCAGTCAACCCCTAGGGACATCCAATGAGCAGTTCTTC. This encodes CASSQPLGTSNEQFF. This chain joins TRBV6-2 or TRBV6-3 and TRBJ2-1, with a tentative D call TRBD1 (6 bases). Trimming took 5 bases from V and 6 from J, leaving 17 bases between them. CDR1 and CDR2 (germline): MNHEY, SVGEGT. There are 15 residues in the CDR3.

V usage is TRBV5-1 and J usage is TRBJ2-3, with D tentatively TRBD2 (6 bases). CDR3 length: 14 amino acids. CDR1 is SGHRS, CDR2 YFSETQ, per germline. The V gene lost 7 bases and the J gene lost 2 bases, with 14 bases spanning the gap. The CDR3 nucleotides are TGCGCCAGCCTCAGGGAGGCGAACACAGATACGCAGTATTTT. This sequence encodes CASLREANTDTQYF. The full variable domain, rest sourced from reference TRBV5-1 and TRBJ2-3, is KAGVTQTPRYLIKTRGQQVTLSCSPISGHRSVSWYQQTPGQGLQFLFEYFSETQRNKGNFPGRFSGRQFSNSRSEMNVSTLELGDSALYLCASLREANTDTQYFGPGTRLTVL.

The rearrangement joins TRBV25-1 to TRBJ2-7; the match to TRBD1 covers 9 bases. Germline V gene lookup returns CDR1 MGHDK and CDR2 SYGVNS. The trim removed 2 bases at V and 5 bases at J, leaving 7 bases unmatched. The CDR3 loop spans 15 amino acids. The chain's CDR3 is CASSELDRGGDEQYF. In DNA form, the CDR3 reads TGTGCCAGCAGTGAACTGGACAGGGGAGGTGACGAGCAGTACTTC.

The V call is TRBV15, the J call TRBJ2-5; TRBD2 matches 11 bases. Germline V lookup: CDR1 LNHNV, CDR2 YYDKDF (reference sequence). J lost 3 bases, V lost 3 bases, and 3 bases had no gene match. The CDR3 loop spans 15 amino acids. The CDR3 DNA sequence: TGTGCCACCAGCAGGCCGGGACTAGCGGAAGAGACCCAGTACTTC. It yields the protein CATSRPGLAEETQYF.

The chain links TRBV27 to TRBJ1-2; 10 bases line up with TRBD1. After removal of 5 bases from V and 4 bases from J, the junction contained 10 bases not matched to a gene. The germline V gene has CDR1 MNHEY and CDR2 SMNVEV (reference sequence). CDR3 length: 16 residues. CDR3 DNA: TGTGCCAGCAGTCTCCGGACAGGGGGGGGGCTCTATGGCTACACCTTC. It translates to CASSLRTGGGLYGYTF.

This clone was seen only once. The chain combines TRBV23-1 with TRBJ1-1, with 10 bases identical to TRBD1. TRBV23-1 is treated as an ORF (open reading frame) with a function not yet certain. With V trimmed by 0 bases and J by 8 bases, 12 bases remained unmatched. The CDR3 extends over 17 amino acids. CDR3 coding DNA: TGCGCCAGCAGTCAATCGGGGGACAGGGGTGACACGATCGAAGCTTTCTTT. It translates to CASSQSGDRGDTIEAFF.

The CDR3 DNA sequence: TGTGCCAGCAATTACCCAGGGGTCAGGAATTCACCCCTCCACTTT. Residues: CASNYPGVRNSPLHF. The gene calls are TRBV2 and TRBJ1-6; D might be TRBD1 (6 bases). This CDR3 is 15 amino acids long. Germline V lookup: CDR1 SNHLY, CDR2 FYNNEI. The V gene lost 7 bases and the J gene lost 7 bases, with 17 bases spanning the gap.

The CDR3 bases are TGTGCCAGCAGCGGGCAGGAACAAGAGACCCAGTACTTC. As protein: CASSGQEQETQYF. The chain carries TRBV9 and TRBJ2-5; D gene ambiguous. The CDR3 is 13 residues long. Germline-derived CDR1 and CDR2 are SGDLS and YYNGEE. Between the trimmed V and J ends, which lost 3 bases and 2 bases, there was a span of 8 bases.

The CDR3 sequence is CASSLGQDNEQFF. The CDR3 nucleotides read TGTGCCAGCAGCCTCGGACAGGACAATGAGCAGTTCTTC. This chain links TRBV11-3 with TRBJ2-1; 7 positions agree with TRBD1. The length of the CDR3 is 13 residues. V shed 5 bases, J shed 5 bases, and the junction held 3 bases outside the gene matches. CDR1 and CDR2 from the germline V gene are SGHNT and YENEEA.

This clone showed up just once. The J gene is TRBJ2-3, the V gene TRBV5-1; 12 nucleotides agree with TRBD2. V trimming: 4 bases; J trimming: 0 bases; junction bases outside the gene matches: 3. Germline lookup yields CDR1 SGHRS and CDR2 YFSETQ. This CDR3 is 16 amino acids long. The CDR3 DNA is TGCGCCAGCAGCCCCGGGACTAGCGGGAGCACAGATACGCAGTATTTT. Protein sequence: CASSPGTSGSTDTQYF.